This section outlines one T cell receptor (beta chain) sequence together with its context. The naive CD8 fraction comprised CD45RO-negative cells positively selected for CCR7 and excluded terminally differentiated effector memory CD45RA+ cells. Only in-frame clones appear in the TCRdb table, and some are missing; sequencing was by immunoSEQ multiplex PCR. This table holds about 2,200,000 clones, roughly 91% found once. These data originate in a study of shared clonotypes between healthy human individuals. V was pared by 5 bases and J by 4 bases, with 9 bases between. CDR3 length: 11 amino acids. Per germline, CDR1 SQVTM and CDR2 ANQGSEA.

The J gene is TRBJ2-7, the V gene TRBV29-1; the D is unclear. This sequence was found in a man between 18 and 29 years old in good health. Some clones in this sample may be carry-over from other donors' samples. Sequences were obtained from naive CD8+ T cells from PBMCs. CDR3 coding DNA: TGCAGCGTTATGAAGGGTTACGAGCAGTACTTC. It specifies CSVMKGYEQYF.